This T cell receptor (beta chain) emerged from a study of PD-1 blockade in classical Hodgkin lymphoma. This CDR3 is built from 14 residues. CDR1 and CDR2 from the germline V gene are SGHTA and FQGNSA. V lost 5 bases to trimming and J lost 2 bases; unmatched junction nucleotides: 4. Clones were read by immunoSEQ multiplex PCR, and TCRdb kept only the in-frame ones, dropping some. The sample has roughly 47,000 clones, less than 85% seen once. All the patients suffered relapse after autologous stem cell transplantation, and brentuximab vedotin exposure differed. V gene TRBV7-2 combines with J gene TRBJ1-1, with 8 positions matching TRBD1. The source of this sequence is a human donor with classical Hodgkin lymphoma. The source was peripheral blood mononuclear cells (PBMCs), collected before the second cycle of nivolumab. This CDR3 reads CASSADRGNTEAFF. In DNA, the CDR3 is TGTGCCAGCAGCGCAGACAGGGGAAACACTGAAGCTTTCTTT.